These T cell receptor beta chains were read from a single sample in a study of identical twins. One entry per CDR3 protein, called by TCRdb with MiXCR from the 5' RACE reads. This table has 600,000 to 850,000 distinct CDR3 sequences, 15% to 20% appearing once. Another study also made use of these data, one on T cells expressing NK-cell markers.

Source material: PBMCs. These receptors all stem from a woman younger than 35 in good health. The CDR3 runs from the conserved cysteine through the conserved F or W. The D gene is left open where the match is weak. Expanded clones are given a class, and other clones once, few, many or no size at all.

TGTGCCAGCAGTCCGCCGGGACTAGCGAGACCCTACGAGCAGTACTTC	CASSPPGLARPYEQYF	TRBV6-1	TRBD2	few	TRBJ2-7
TGTGCCATCAGTGAGGCTAGAGGGGGATCGAATGAGCAGTTCTTC	CAISEARGGSNEQFF	TRBV10-3	NA	few	TRBJ2-1
TGCAGTGCTCTTGGGGGAAGCACAGATACGCAGTATTTT	CSALGGSTDTQYF	TRBV20-1	NA	NA	TRBJ2-3
TGCAGTGCAACTCTAGCGGGAGGCTCCTACGAGCAGTACTTC	CSATLAGGSYEQYF	TRBV20-1	TRBD2	many	TRBJ2-7
TGTGCCAGCCTTGGGACGGTGAACACTGAAGCTTTCTTT	CASLGTVNTEAFF	TRBV6-1	NA	NA	TRBJ1-1
TGTGCCAGCAGCTTACCACCCGGACGGCGCTCTGGGGCCAACGTCCTGACTTTC	CASSLPPGRRSGANVLTF	TRBV11-1	NA	many	TRBJ2-6
TGCAGTGCTAGACACCACGGGTATGAGCAGTTCTTC	CSARHHGYEQFF	TRBV20-1	NA	NA	TRBJ2-1
TGTGCCACCAGCAGTGCTACGAGACAGGCTAACTATGGCTACACCTTC	CATSSATRQANYGYTF	TRBV15	NA	NA	TRBJ1-2
TGTGCCAGCAGCTCCCGGACAGGACAGGGAGCTTTCTTT	CASSSRTGQGAFF	TRBV7-9	TRBD1	many	TRBJ1-1
TGTGCCAGCAGTGAAACGTCCTACGAGCAGTACTTC	CASSETSYEQYF	TRBV2	NA	NA	TRBJ2-7
TGCGCCAGCAGCCCGGGCCTTGTTTCAAGCACCGGGGAGCTGTTTTTT	CASSPGLVSSTGELFF	TRBV5-1	NA	NA	TRBJ2-2
TGCGCCAGCAGCTTGGCCTTCGCTCGGACCGCTTACGAGCAGTACTTC	CASSLAFARTAYEQYF	TRBV5-1	NA	NA	TRBJ2-7
TGTGCCAGCAGTTACCGGACTAGCGGGCATAACTCTGGGGCCAACGTCCTGACTTTC	CASSYRTSGHNSGANVLTF	TRBV6-5	TRBD2	few	TRBJ2-6
TGCGCCAGCAGCCAGGGGATTTACGAGCAGTACTTC	CASSQGIYEQYF	TRBV5-1	NA	few	TRBJ2-7
TGTGCCAGCAGTTACAGGAGTAGCACAGATACGCAGTATTTT	CASSYRSSTDTQYF	TRBV6-5	NA	few	TRBJ2-3